This T cell receptor beta chain was captured by sequencing in a study of cytomegalovirus exposure and HLA in healthy donors. General observations from the study: CMV serostatus alone was available as immune exposure information. Presence/absence analysis assumed near-uniform sequencing depth across donors.

Donors sampled were nominally healthy, though unrecorded immune exposures were likely. V was clipped by 0 bases and J by 8 bases, with 10 bases between them. This CDR3 has 13 amino acids. Per the germline V gene, CDR1 is MNHEY and CDR2 is SVGAGI. PCR used 60 Vbeta primers and 13 Jbeta primers. This table comes from immunoSEQ multiplex PCR, and its TCRdb copy is limited to in-frame clones, with some not included. This table has about 130,000 clones, 65% to 80% appearing once. With regard to this clone: The target antigen is unknown.

The clonotype was recovered from a middle-aged woman in good health and CMV-seronegative. Sequenced input: PBMCs. This rearrangement joins TRBV6-5 to TRBJ1-2; D might be TRBD1 (6 bases). Here the CDR3 reads CASSYSRGEGYTF. The CDR3 DNA reads TGTGCCAGCAGTTACTCCAGGGGCGAGGGCTACACCTTC.